This T cell receptor (beta chain) was recovered during a study of control samples from healthy donors and cancer patients. This table comes from immunoSEQ multiplex PCR, and its TCRdb copy is limited to in-frame clones, with some not included. The sample records around 170,000 clones, 80% to 95% being singletons. V was shortened by 4 bases and J by 2 bases, with 12 bases between the two germline ends. The germline CDR1 and CDR2 sequences are SGHRS and YFSETQ. The CDR3 is made up of 15 amino acids. Source material: blood. This clonotype originated in a woman in her twenties or thirties in good health. The gene calls are TRBV5-1 and TRBJ1-4; D not certain. The CDR3, as DNA: TGCGCCAGCAGCCCCGGCGGGTACACTAATGAAAAACTGTTTTTT. This sequence encodes CASSPGGYTNEKLFF.